These 29 T cell receptor beta chains were all obtained from the same sample, sequenced in a study of post-analysis software for immune sequencing data. Tagging with unique molecular identifiers was a feature of the TCR beta cDNA libraries. MiXCR, applied by TCRdb to the PCR reads, yields one record per CDR3 protein. The sample lists 150,000 to 200,000 distinct CDR3 sequences; 35% to 40% were seen once. This material consisted of blood, taken after autologous hematopoietic stem cell transplantation. Receptor source: a girl aged 10 to 17 with multiple sclerosis.

A few counts support this clonotype. V and J are TRBV6-5 and TRBJ2-5, with TRBD2 matching 8 bases. CDR1 MNHEY and CDR2 SVGAGI come from the germline V gene. The CDR3 has 13 amino acids. The junction had 7 bases not matched to a gene; V was cut back by 6 bases and J by 7 bases. The DNA of the CDR3 is TGTGCCAGCAGCCCCGGACTAGCCGGGACCCAGTACTTC. Protein sequence: CASSPGLAGTQYF.

The chain combines TRBV11-2 with TRBJ2-7, with D unresolved. In germline, CDR1 is SGHAT, CDR2 FQNNGV. This CDR3 region has 15 residues. V shed 3 bases and J shed 2 bases, with 14 bases lying between them. The CDR3 loop is CASSFLVSPPYEQYF. CDR3 nucleotide sequence: TGTGCCAGCAGCTTCCTTGTTAGTCCCCCCTACGAGCAGTACTTC.

This clonotype was seen a handful of times. The chain recombines TRBV3-1 with TRBJ2-1, with no clear D. Trimming removed 4 bases from V and 4 bases from J, with 5 bases in between. The germline CDR1 and CDR2 sequences are LGHDT and YNNKEL (reference sequence). The CDR3 spans 12 residues. The CDR3 DNA reads as TGTGCCAGCAGCCTGAAGTACAATGAGCAGTTCTTC. Its protein is CASSLKYNEQFF.

This clonotype was picked up a small number of times. The rearrangement joins TRBV5-4 to TRBJ2-1, with 7 bases fitting TRBD2. CDR1 and CDR2 (germline): SGHNT, YYREEE (reference sequence). This CDR3 is 16 amino acids long. Trimming removed 1 base from V and 4 bases from J; junction bases left unmatched: 8. The chain's CDR3 is CASSLTGGLGYNEQFF. The CDR3 bases are TGTGCCAGCAGCTTGACTGGCGGACTAGGGTACAATGAGCAGTTCTTC.

Only a few counts were recorded for this clonotype. This chain links TRBV5-1 with TRBJ2-3, with D possibly being TRBD1 or TRBD2 (7 bases each). The CDR3 is made up of 15 amino acids. CDR1 is SGHRS and CDR2 is YFSETQ in the germline V gene. V was trimmed by 9 bases and J by 1 base, leaving 18 bases between them. The CDR3 sequence is CATSPSGGGTDTQYF. The DNA of the CDR3 is TGCGCCACAAGCCCTTCAGGGGGGGGCACAGATACGCAGTATTTT.

The CDR3 nucleotides read TGTGCCAGCAGCCGAAACACCCTCACTAGCAGGATCCTTACCGAGCAGTACTTC. Translation: CASSRNTLTSRILTEQYF. The chain has TRBV6-1 and TRBJ2-7, with D tentatively TRBD2 (6 bases). The V and J ends lost 6 bases and 6 bases respectively, with 30 bases between them. Germline V gives CDR1 MNHNS, CDR2 SASEGT. The CDR3 totals 18 residues.

This clonotype has only a few counts. This rearrangement joins TRBV7-9 to TRBJ1-1, with D hard to call. Deletions cut 5 bases from V and 4 bases from J, with 5 bases between. Germline V gene sequence: CDR1 SEHNR, CDR2 FQNEAQ (reference sequence). The CDR3 has 11 residues. The CDR3 nucleotides read TGTGCCAGCAGCAAAGGCACTGAAGCTTTCTTT. Translated, it gives CASSKGTEAFF.

This clonotype was counted only a few times. CDR3 region: CASSPQVGRGTEQFF. In DNA form, the CDR3 reads TGTGCCAGCAGTCCCCAAGTGGGCAGGGGAACTGAGCAGTTCTTC. The rearrangement joins TRBV6-6 to TRBJ2-1; D is possibly TRBD1 (6 bases). Trimming removed 5 bases at V and 9 bases at J, with 20 bases between. CDR3 size: 15 residues. Germline CDR1 is MNHNY and CDR2 is SVGAGI (reference sequence).

This chain uses TRBV20-1 with TRBJ2-6, with unresolved D. CDR3 length equals 13 residues. Per the germline V gene, CDR1 is DFQATT and CDR2 is SNEGSKA (reference sequence). Trimming cost V 3 bases and J 6 bases, with 9 bases left between them. CDR3 in DNA: TGCAGTGCTAGGCCCGACATGGCCAACGTCCTGACTTTC. Its translation is CSARPDMANVLTF.

This clonotype was observed a few times. This chain connects TRBV6-1 to TRBJ1-4, with D unresolved. The germline gives CDR1 MNHNS, CDR2 SASEGT. V lost 7 bases, J lost 0 bases, and 9 bases lay in between. This CDR3 is built from 14 residues. The CDR3 coding sequence is TGTGCCAGCAACAGAGCGGCAACTAATGAAAAACTGTTTTTT. Translation gives CASNRAATNEKLFF.

This clonotype has a count of ten or more. This chain connects TRBV5-1 to TRBJ2-6, with D perhaps TRBD1 (6 bases). This CDR3 has 17 residues. Trimming shortened V by 4 bases and J by 0 bases, and 14 bases separated the two germline ends. Germline V CDR1 and CDR2: SGHRS, YFSETQ. CDR3 in DNA: TGCGCCAGCAGCCATAGGACAGTCCACTCTGGGGCCAACGTCCTGACTTTC. Its protein product is CASSHRTVHSGANVLTF.

The chain couples TRBV4-3 to TRBJ2-1, with 7 bases lining up with TRBD2. CDR3 length equals 18 residues. CDR1 is LGHNA, CDR2 YSLEER, per germline. V shed 0 bases and J 5 bases; nucleotides not matched to a gene: 13. The CDR3 protein is CASSQEVASAGYNNEQFF. For the CDR3, the DNA is TGCGCCAGCAGCCAAGAAGTAGCGTCAGCGGGATATAACAATGAGCAGTTCTTC.

In the case of this clonotype: Relative to the germline gene, one junction end is altered; a read error may explain this. The chain uses TRBV4-3 and TRBJ2-6; the D call may be TRBD1 or TRBD2 (5 bases each). Germline V gene lookup returns CDR1 LGHNA and CDR2 YSLEER. CDR3 length equals 16 residues. CDR3 bases: TGCGCCAGCAGCCAAGAATCGGGATCCGGGGCCAACGTCCGGACTTTC. As protein: CASSQESGSGANVRTF.

The CDR3 bases are TGTGCCAGCAGCTTATCCAGGGAAGAGACCCAGTACTTC. It specifies CASSLSREETQYF. The chain has TRBV7-2 and TRBJ2-5; weak D call: TRBD1 (5 bases). This CDR3 is 13 amino acids long. V was shortened by 2 bases and J by 3 bases, with 7 bases between the two germline ends. Germline V gene sequence: CDR1 SGHTA, CDR2 FQGNSA.

In its sample, this clonotype was seen many times. The chain couples TRBV7-3 to TRBJ2-1; 9 bases align to TRBD2. Trimming at V came to 3 bases and at J to 14 bases, leaving 8 bases not matched to a gene. Germline values: CDR1 SGHTA, CDR2 FQGTGA. This CDR3 comprises 13 residues. CDR3 residues: CASSLGSGGPKFF. In DNA, the CDR3 is TGTGCCAGCAGCTTGGGTAGCGGGGGCCCTAAGTTCTTC.

In this sample, this clonotype turned up a few times. The DNA of the CDR3 is TGTGCCAGCAGTTCGATGGACAGTTGGAGCAACGAGCAGTACTTC. Translated, it gives CASSSMDSWSNEQYF. The rearrangement joins TRBV12-3 or TRBV12-4 to TRBJ2-5; the D gene is possibly TRBD1 (6 bases). The J call may be mistaken, given a closer DNA end match to TRBJ2-7. The CDR3 is 15 residues long.

As for this clonotype: A much larger clone differs from this one at a single base, so this may be a read error. This rearrangement joins TRBV29-1 to TRBJ2-5; D is unclear. The better agreement between TRBJ2-7 and the DNA end casts doubt on the J call. From germline, CDR1 is SQVTM and CDR2 ANQGSEA. The CDR3 has 12 amino acids. CDR3: CSVGIVGYEQYF. CDR3 in DNA: TGCAGCGTTGGGATAGTAGGCTACGAGCAGTACTTC.

The rearrangement joins TRBV21-1 to TRBJ2-7; TRBD1, as called in the table, went unchecked against the DNA. TRBV21-1 is marked as a pseudogene. The length of the CDR3 is 15 residues. This CDR3 is CASSQGTDLSYEQYF. The CDR3 DNA reads TGTGCCAGCAGTCAAGGGACAGACCTCTCCTACGAGCAGTACTTC.

Turning to this clonotype: Its ends do not fully match the called genes, so a read error is possible. The V call is TRBV20-1, the J call TRBJ1-5; D gene uncertain. The CDR3 runs to 15 residues. Germline V gene data show CDR1 as DFQATT and CDR2 as SNEGSKA (reference sequence). The CDR3 nucleotides are TGCAGTGCTAGAGTCTTAGCGAATAGCAATCAGCCCCGGCATTTT. Translating it yields CSARVLANSNQPRHF.

For this clonotype: A junction boundary mismatches the germline segment, possibly from a read error. The rearrangement joins TRBV12-3 or TRBV12-4 to TRBJ2-1, with D possibly matching TRBD2 (6 bases). The CDR3 has 15 residues. The CDR3 protein is CASRLAASSYNEQFF. The CDR3 DNA follows: TGTGCCAGCAGATTAGCGGCAAGCTCCTACAATGAGCAGTTCTTC.

The V gene is TRBV7-2, the J gene TRBJ2-1, with 7 bases fitting TRBD1. This CDR3 spans 13 amino acids. J lost 5 bases, V lost 4 bases, and 2 bases had no gene match. Germline lookup yields CDR1 SGHTA and CDR2 FQGNSA. For the CDR3, the DNA is TGTGCCAGCAGCTCCGGGACAGACAATGAGCAGTTCTTC. Its translation: CASSSGTDNEQFF. The full variable domain, its missing parts supplied by reference TRBV7-2 and TRBJ2-1, is GAGVSQSPSNKVTEKGKDVELRCDPISGHTALYWYRQSLGQGLEFLIYFQGNSAPDKSGLPSDRFSAERTGGSVSTLTIQRTQQEDSAVYLCASSSGTDNEQFFGPGTRLTVL.

J is TRBJ1-2 and V is TRBV2; TRBD1 matches 8 bases. This CDR3 has 16 residues. Trimming took 1 base from V and 5 from J; bases not matched to a gene: 9. Per germline, CDR1 SNHLY and CDR2 FYNNEI. The DNA of the CDR3 is TGTGCCAGCAGTGAAGGGACAGGGCAAGGAGGATATGGCTACACCTTC. Its protein product is CASSEGTGQGGYGYTF.

The rearrangement joins TRBV3-1 to TRBJ2-7, with TRBD2 matching 11 bases. J lost 2 bases, V lost 7 bases, and 7 bases had no gene match. The CDR3 totals 15 residues. Germline V CDR1 and CDR2: LGHDT, YNNKEL (reference sequence). The CDR3 reads CASTQTSGIPYEQYF. CDR3 DNA: TGTGCCAGCACCCAGACTAGCGGGATCCCCTACGAGCAGTACTTC.

The chain is built from TRBV5-1 and TRBJ2-2; TRBD1 might be the D (5 bases). CDR1 and CDR2 (germline): SGHRS, YFSETQ. V was clipped by 3 bases and J by 8 bases, with 11 bases between them. CDR3 size: 13 residues. The CDR3 DNA reads as TGCGCCAGCAGCTCCCCAGGGTCGGGGGAGCTGTTTTTT. It yields the protein CASSSPGSGELFF.

V gene TRBV5-5 combines with J gene TRBJ2-3; D is unclear. V lost 1 base, J lost 5 bases, and 11 bases lay in between. Per germline, CDR1 SGHKS and CDR2 YYEKEE (reference sequence). There are 14 residues in the CDR3. DNA for the CDR3: TGTGCCAGCAGCTTGTGGACCCCCCAAGATACGCAGTATTTT. This translates into CASSLWTPQDTQYF.

As regards this clonotype: The junction shows a germline mismatch at one end, possibly a read error. The chain has TRBV7-9 and TRBJ1-2; 10 nucleotides align to TRBD1. The CDR3 contains 16 residues. Germline loops: CDR1 SEHNR, CDR2 FQNEAQ (reference sequence). CDR3 sequence (DNA): TGTGCCAGCAGTCAACAGGCCGGGACAGGGGACTATGGGTACTCTTTC. Protein sequence: CASSQQAGTGDYGYSF.

This clonotype was seen a handful of times. This rearrangement joins TRBV7-2 to TRBJ2-3; TRBD2 aligns across 8 bases. Germline V gene lookup returns CDR1 SGHTA and CDR2 FQGNSA. V was clipped by 5 bases and J by 4 bases; unmatched bases: 14. This CDR3 is 17 amino acids long. The DNA of the CDR3 is TGTGCCAGCAGCCCCTCGTGGGAGCGGGAGATCCCAGATACGCAGTATTTT. Its translation: CASSPSWEREIPDTQYF.

This chain connects TRBV28 to TRBJ1-4; 10 bases are shared with TRBD1. The CDR3 has 16 residues. V shed 7 bases and J 6 bases; nucleotides not matched to a gene: 11. Germline V lookup: CDR1 MDHEN, CDR2 SYDVKM. CDR3 loop: CASNMNSGTGDEKLFF. In nucleotides, the CDR3 is TGTGCCAGCAACATGAACTCCGGGACAGGGGATGAAAAACTGTTTTTT.

The CDR3 coding sequence is TGTGCCAGCAGTCCCACAGGGGACAATCAGCCCCAGCATTTT. It encodes CASSPTGDNQPQHF. V usage is TRBV12-3 or TRBV12-4 and J usage is TRBJ1-5, with 7 bases that match TRBD1. The CDR3 is made up of 14 amino acids. V shed 5 bases, J shed 3 bases, and the junction held 4 bases outside the gene matches.